This T cell receptor (beta chain) was sequenced in a study of blood T cell repertoires in COVID-19. Overall study context: Samples taken during acute and convalescent COVID-19 were collected in the United States, Italy and Spain.

Study processing details: It was from reference gene primer amplification that nucleated cell counts were estimated. Clones were read by immunoSEQ multiplex PCR, and TCRdb kept only the in-frame ones, dropping some. V and J calls and clone size are as listed in that table; D and trimming were resolved from the DNA. Among about 150,000 clones listed, 83% were seen once. The V and J ends lost 0 bases and 6 bases, in that order; junction bases with no gene match: 4. This CDR3 is built from 14 residues. Germline V gene lookup returns CDR1 SGHNT and CDR2 YYREEE (reference sequence). The receptor was isolated from a woman aged 60 to 75 with COVID-19, enrolled during active disease. V and J are TRBV5-4 and TRBJ2-3; TRBD2 agrees at 7 bases. Source material: peripheral blood. The CDR3 DNA reads as TGTGCCAGCAGCTTGGCTTGGCGGGAGGATACGCAGTATTTT. Translated, it gives CASSLAWREDTQYF.